What follows is one T cell receptor (beta chain) and its context. There is no known antigen for this receptor. Base quality data are lacking; no much larger clone is found one base away. Measured from the cysteine to the phenylalanine, the CDR3 is 10 residues long. Just the 30-base CDR3 DNA is kept, in frame starting at base 1. As encoded in the germline V gene, CDR1 is SGHVS while CDR2 is FNYEAQ. These data come from a study of blood T cell repertoires in COVID-19 (dated by TCRdb to between 2020 and 2021). Background for the entire study: Collaborator samples came from the United States, Italy and Spain and covered acute and convalescent phases of COVID-19. The material from the prospective study consisted of cDNA or gDNA derived from T cells, B-cell-depleted T cells, or PBMCs. Deeply sampled blood TCRbeta repertoires from subjects exposed to, actively infected with, or recovered from COVID-19 were included in the dataset. The repertoires were released in a freely available public database intended as a resource for research on the immune response to SARS-CoV-2. The samples were drawn from two sources: the first 160 participants of the ongoing ImmuneRACE study, and 1,000 to 1,500 subjects contributed by 6 global collaborators. A de-identified subject ID, COVID-19 status, age in years and sex were almost always included in the sample metadata. Where available, HLA class I and class II types were obtained from metadata supplied by the sample provider rather than from assay-based typing. Here is what the overall study found, with its caveats: How much clinical and demographic metadata was included differed by source and by participant, and the metadata was provided uncurated.

In Seattle, one collaborating source enrolled patients while the infection was active and tracked those patients longitudinally over the course of disease. Collaborating institutions collected whole blood in K2EDTA tubes following their own protocols. Collaborator samples were shipped for TCRbeta analysis as frozen whole blood, isolated PBMCs, or DNA extracted from either sample type. The immunoSEQ Assay, a bias-controlled multiplex PCR, was used to amplify TCRbeta CDR3 regions from genomic DNA. From the authors' description of their analysis: The number of nucleated cells in each sample was estimated by amplification of reference gene primers within the assay. Sequence reads were collapsed and filtered to measure the absolute abundance of every unique TCRbeta CDR3 rearrangement. For each sample, productive Simpson clonality was calculated as the square root of Simpson's diversity index over productive rearrangements. Drawn from immuneACCESS, this table holds only the in-frame rearrangements with V and J called that TCRdb kept. Clones are partly lost; checked studies trace under half to an unresolved V gene and leave the rest unexplained. That table gives V, J and clone size, and the DNA gave D and trimming. Across this sample there are 55,000 to 65,000 clones, with approximately 92% seen only once. The ten largest clonotypes hold approximately 45% of the sample.

This TCR came from a woman aged 60-70 years with COVID-19, enrolled during active disease. Sequencing input: peripheral blood. The chain couples TRBV7-6 to TRBJ2-2; 5 matching bases give a weak D call of TRBD1. CDR3 sequence: CAFQGGELFF. The sequenced DNA is TGTGCGTTCCAGGGCGGGGAGCTGTTTTTT.